This T cell receptor (beta chain) was recorded in a study of blood T cell repertoires in COVID-19. Study summary: Whether acute or convalescent, the COVID-19 samples came from the United States, Italy and Spain. PBMCs, B-cell-depleted T cells, or T cells were the source of the cDNA or gDNA that made up the material.

The CDR3 length is 16 residues. V lost 0 bases, J lost 4 bases, and 16 bases lay in between. Germline V gives CDR1 GTSNPN, CDR2 SVGIG (reference sequence). Authors' data handling: Reference gene primer amplification in the assay estimated nucleated cell counts. TCRdb keeps only in-frame clones here, not all; method: immunoSEQ multiplex PCR. D and trimming come from the DNA, and the V and J calls and clone size come from that table. The data contain tens of thousands of clones, about 80% of them singletons. This chain uses TRBV30 with TRBJ1-3, with a tentative D call TRBD1 (6 bases). The TCR was taken from a man in his 60s with active or convalescent COVID-19. The sample taken for sequencing was peripheral blood. The CDR3 spells CAWSVPVTGRGNTIYF. CDR3 bases: TGTGCCTGGAGTGTACCCGTTACAGGGAGAGGAAACACCATATATTTT.